This entry lists 21 T cell receptor beta chains sequenced from one sample in a study of cytomegalovirus exposure and HLA in healthy donors. Primers for the PCR totalled 60 Vbeta and 13 Jbeta. The repertoire was sequenced with immunoSEQ multiplex PCR; TCRdb's copy has only in-frame clones and lacks some. This sample has about 210,000 clones, with 82% found just once. The sample was PBMCs. The receptors derive from a man aged 40-49 years in good health and CMV-seropositive.

The rearrangement uses TRBV19 and TRBJ1-4, with a weak D call TRBD1 (6 bases). V was pared by 1 base and J by 0 bases, with 12 bases between. Germline CDR1 LNHDA, CDR2 SQIVND (reference sequence). The CDR3 has 17 residues. CDR3 residues: CASSIGGGLSTNEKLFF. The DNA for the CDR3 is TGTGCCAGTAGTATAGGGGGGGGCTTATCAACTAATGAAAAACTGTTTTTT.

This clone is a singleton in its sample. The rearrangement joins TRBV2 to TRBJ2-7, with D perhaps matching TRBD2 (7 bases). Trimming took off 7 bases at V and 5 bases at J, with 15 bases between the two ends. This CDR3 contains 13 residues. Germline CDR1 is SNHLY and CDR2 is FYNNEI. The CDR3 reads CASTEPGGNEQYF. The CDR3 region has the DNA TGTGCCAGCACCGAACCGGGGGGCAACGAGCAGTACTTC.

The gene calls are TRBV6-1 and TRBJ2-2; 7 nucleotides match TRBD2. Per germline, CDR1 MNHNS and CDR2 SASEGT. The CDR3 runs 18 residues. Trimming removed 3 bases from V and 6 bases from J; junction bases left unmatched: 16. CDR3 sequence (DNA): TGTGCCAGCAGTGACCGAGTGGGGGGGAAGACAGCCCCCGGGGAGCTGTTTTTT. This encodes CASSDRVGGKTAPGELFF.

The chain has TRBV27 and TRBJ1-5, with 8 positions matching TRBD1. The CDR3 sequence is 15 residues long. Trimming at V came to 3 bases and at J to 1 base, leaving 2 bases not matched to a gene. Germline V gene lookup returns CDR1 MNHEY and CDR2 SMNVEV (reference sequence). CDR3 nucleotide sequence: TGTGCCAGCAGTTTGTGGACAGGGAGCAATCAGCCCCAGCATTTT. This codes for CASSLWTGSNQPQHF.

The chain links TRBV2 to TRBJ1-5; D is undetermined. The germline V and J ends were trimmed by 1 base and 4 bases, with 11 bases remaining between them. The V gene's germline CDR1 is SNHLY and CDR2 FYNNEI. The CDR3 consists of 15 residues. CDR3 bases: TGTGCCAGCAGTGAAGGTTCCATCGGTAATCAGCCCCAGCATTTT. The encoded protein is CASSEGSIGNQPQHF.

The chain employs TRBV5-6 and TRBJ1-2; the match to TRBD1 covers 8 bases. The CDR3 spans 14 residues. Germline V gives CDR1 SGHDT, CDR2 YYEEEE. J gave up 2 bases and V 7 bases, and 7 bases lay outside the gene matches. The CDR3 here is CASLDRVANYGYTF. Here the CDR3 DNA reads TGTGCCAGCCTGGACAGGGTTGCCAACTATGGCTACACCTTC. The whole variable domain, filled in from reference TRBV5-6 and TRBJ1-2, reads DAGVTQSPTHLIKTRGQQVTLRCSPKSGHDTVSWYQQALGQGPQFIFQYYEEEERQRGNFPDRFSGHQFPNYSSELNVNALLLGDSALYLCASLDRVANYGYTFGSGTRLTVV.

The chain recombines TRBV2 with TRBJ1-4; D might be TRBD1 (6 bases). This CDR3 contains 17 residues. Germline V gene data show CDR1 as SNHLY and CDR2 as FYNNEI. V gave up 10 bases and J gave up 3 bases, with 24 bases separating them. The CDR3 here is CAMSPGHPNGANEKLFF. The CDR3, as DNA: TGTGCCATGTCACCGGGACACCCCAATGGGGCTAATGAAAAACTGTTTTTT.

V is TRBV6-5 and J is TRBJ1-3; 9 bases match TRBD1. Germline lookup yields CDR1 MNHEY and CDR2 SVGAGI. Trimming cost V 6 bases and J 4 bases; bases outside gene matches: 7. The CDR3 extends over 15 amino acids. CDR3 DNA: TGTGCCAGCAGCCTTGACAGGGGGTCGGGAAACACCATATATTTT. It is translated as CASSLDRGSGNTIYF.

The rearrangement joins TRBV7-3 to TRBJ2-1, with D unresolved. Trimming took 3 bases from V and 6 from J, leaving 9 bases between them. This CDR3 is built from 13 residues. Germline CDR1 reads SGHTA; CDR2 reads FQGTGA. The CDR3 here is CASSFGSFNEQFF. The CDR3 nucleotides are TGTGCCAGCAGCTTCGGTAGTTTCAATGAGCAGTTCTTC.

The chain is built from TRBV6-4 and TRBJ2-1; TRBD1 agrees at 11 bases. With V trimmed by 2 bases and J by 4 bases, 4 bases remained unmatched. The germline V gene encodes CDR1 MRHNA and CDR2 SNTAGT. CDR3 length: 16 amino acids. The CDR3 sequence is CASSDRTGGSYNEQFF. The CDR3 DNA follows: TGTGCCAGCAGTGACCGGACAGGGGGCAGTTACAATGAGCAGTTCTTC.

The chain couples TRBV6-1 to TRBJ1-2; perhaps TRBD1 as D (5 bases). V shed 7 bases and J shed 2 bases, with 14 bases lying between them. The CDR3 is 14 amino acids. Germline CDR1 and CDR2: MNHNS and SASEGT. The CDR3, as DNA: TGTGCCAGCACCGAGGGGCGGGGGAACTATGGCTACACCTTC. The encoded protein is CASTEGRGNYGYTF.

Details on this clone: The junction and the germline gene differ at one end; a read error may be behind it. The CDR3 loop is CASSLTGATNIQYF. For the CDR3, the DNA is TGTGCCAGCAGCTTAACCGGTGCCACAAACATTCAGTACTTC. The genes are TRBV7-3 and TRBJ2-4; D not resolved. The CDR3 is 14 residues long. CDR1 is SGHTA and CDR2 is FQGTGA in the germline V gene.

The V and J genes are TRBV7-8 and TRBJ2-7, with D tentatively TRBD1 (5 bases). CDR3 length equals 15 residues. CDR1 is SGHVS and CDR2 is FQNEAQ in the germline V gene. The V gene lost 5 bases and the J gene lost 0 bases, with 14 bases spanning the gap. Written as DNA, the CDR3 is TGTGCCAGCAGCCAGGGATCGACTGGCTCCTACGAGCAGTACGTC. Translation: CASSQGSTGSYEQYV.

J is TRBJ2-1 and V is TRBV5-1; the D gene is possibly TRBD1 (6 bases). Germline values: CDR1 SGHRS, CDR2 YFSETQ. This CDR3 region has 13 residues. With 4 bases removed from V and 4 bases from J, the gap between germline ends came to 9 bases. CDR3 bases: TGCGCCAGCAGCCTGCAGGGGTACAATGAGCAGTTCTTC. Translation: CASSLQGYNEQFF. The full variable domain, with the rest looked up from reference TRBV5-1 and TRBJ2-1, is KAGVTQTPRYLIKTRGQQVTLSCSPISGHRSVSWYQQTPGQGLQFLFEYFSETQRNKGNFPGRFSGRQFSNSRSEMNVSTLELGDSALYLCASSLQGYNEQFFGPGTRLTVL.

The chain has TRBV5-4 and TRBJ2-5; 7 bases map to TRBD1. The CDR3 extends over 16 amino acids. CDR1 is SGHNT and CDR2 is YYREEE in the germline V gene (reference sequence). Trimming cost V 2 bases and J 5 bases; bases outside gene matches: 12. Here the CDR3 reads CASSFRGPTARETQYF. In DNA, the CDR3 is TGTGCCAGCAGCTTTAGGGGGCCTACCGCCCGTGAGACCCAGTACTTC.

This sequence joins TRBV13 and TRBJ1-3; tentative D call: TRBD1 (5 bases). The CDR3 has 14 amino acids. V shed 2 bases and J shed 7 bases, with 12 bases lying between them. Germline lookup yields CDR1 PRHDT and CDR2 FYEKMQ (reference sequence). CDR3 sequence reads: CASSLQGNGNTIYF. CDR3 in DNA: TGTGCCAGCAGCTTACAGGGAAATGGGAACACCATATATTTT.

The V call is TRBV9, the J call TRBJ2-1, with D uncertain. CDR3 size: 16 residues. The V gene's germline CDR1 is SGDLS and CDR2 YYNGEE. V was trimmed by 4 bases and J by 4 bases, leaving 18 bases between them. Here the CDR3 reads CASSPEWAAWYNEQFF. The CDR3 DNA reads as TGTGCCAGCAGCCCCGAATGGGCAGCCTGGTACAATGAGCAGTTCTTC.

This clone was seen more than once but under ten times. The V and J genes are TRBV5-4 and TRBJ2-1; tentative D call: TRBD1 (6 bases). V lost 6 bases and J 7 bases, leaving 20 bases between the germline ends. CDR3 length: 15 residues. Germline assignment: CDR1 SGHNT and CDR2 YYREEE (reference sequence). CDR3 in amino acids: CASTPAGTLRNEQFF. DNA for the CDR3: TGTGCCAGCACCCCGGCTGGGACACTACGGAATGAGCAGTTCTTC.

The J gene is TRBJ2-1, the V gene TRBV4-1, with TRBD1 as a possible D gene (6 bases). The germline V gene encodes CDR1 MGHRA and CDR2 YSYEKL. The V and J ends lost 0 bases and 3 bases respectively, with 9 bases between them. The length of the CDR3 is 15 residues. The CDR3 loop reads CASSQEGGYYNEQFF. For the CDR3, the DNA is TGCGCCAGCAGCCAAGAAGGGGGATACTACAATGAGCAGTTCTTC.

J is TRBJ1-5 and V is TRBV5-1; 8 nucleotides match TRBD1. The CDR3 spans 16 residues. CDR1 is SGHRS, CDR2 YFSETQ, per germline. With 0 bases clipped from V and 2 bases from J, the junction kept 4 bases outside the gene matches. The CDR3 DNA follows: TGCGCCAGCAGCTTGGGGACAGGGAAAGGCAATCAGCCCCAGCATTTT. Residues: CASSLGTGKGNQPQHF.

The chain is built from TRBV7-3 and TRBJ2-4; weak D call: TRBD2 (6 bases). The germline CDR1 and CDR2 sequences are SGHTA and FQGTGA. V was cut by 5 bases and J by 8 bases, with 13 bases left in between. The CDR3 is 13 residues long. CDR3 sequence reads: CASSERSGDIQYF. For the CDR3, the DNA is TGTGCCAGCAGCGAAAGGTCGGGGGACATTCAGTACTTC.